These T cell receptor beta chains were read from a single sample in a study of cytomegalovirus exposure and HLA in healthy donors. TCRdb's copy holds only in-frame clones and misses some; the assay was immunoSEQ multiplex PCR. The top ten clones hold roughly 2.6% of a sample with approximately 190,000 clones, about 80% of them seen once. The sequenced material came from PBMCs. The receptors stem from a woman between 50 and 59 years old in good health and CMV-seropositive. Both conserved end residues are part of each CDR3. The size entry is marked missing in some rows and otherwise reads once, few, many or a size class.

>TRBV4-1|TRBJ1-3|NA
CASSQVRSGNTIYF
>TRBV15|TRBJ1-1|NA
CATSLWTGANTEAFF
>TRBV2|TRBJ2-1|once
CASSVSGPYNEQFF
>TRBV27|TRBJ1-2|NA
CASKPGDKLNYGYTF
>TRBV11-2|TRBJ2-7|NA
CASSLGGPYEQYF
>TRBV5-6|TRBJ2-3|NA
CASSSRSDTQYF
>TRBV7-9|TRBJ2-7|NA
CASSYTYEQYF
>TRBV19|TRBJ2-5|NA
CASTTGQPQETQYF
>TRBV4-1|TRBJ2-1|NA
CASSQATSRFYNEQFF
>TRBV6-5|TRBJ1-5|NA
CASSYQGGGNQPQHF
>TRBV28|TRBJ2-4|NA
CASSTDRAIQYF
>TRBV6-1|TRBJ2-3|NA
CASSDGAGGWTDTQYF
>TRBV2|TRBJ2-3|NA
CASSGSDVAADTQYF
>TRBV5-8|TRBJ1-3|NA
CASSLRRISGNTIYF
>TRBV19|TRBJ1-1|NA
CASKQFMNTEAFF
>TRBV5-4|TRBJ1-4|NA
CASSQAQGSNEKLFF
>TRBV28|TRBJ2-4|NA
CASSSLGRGPGKNIQYF
>TRBV11-2|TRBJ1-4|NA
CASSLDRTGVGEKLFF
>TRBV7-9|TRBJ2-3|NA
CASSREGKGTDTQYF
>TRBV7-2|TRBJ2-5|NA
CASSLAVGLAGGETQYF
>TRBV10-3|TRBJ1-3|NA
CAISEGQSGNTIYF
>TRBV30|TRBJ1-2|NA
CARSRGQGTVYGYTF
>TRBV6-5|TRBJ1-2|NA
CASSWTTSNYGYTF
>TRBV5-4|TRBJ2-3|NA
CASSLTGKDTQYF
>TRBV6-6|TRBJ1-2|NA
CASSSEGQGNYGYTF
>TRBV5-8|TRBJ1-3|once
CASSGDTSSGNTIYF
>TRBV28|TRBJ2-5|few
CASSLLGRTGQETQYF
>TRBV4-1|TRBJ2-1|NA
CASSQDPLRDLDEQFF
>TRBV19|TRBJ2-7|NA
CASTTGGGYEQYF
>TRBV9|TRBJ2-3|NA
CASSASGGTDTQYF
>TRBV5-1|TRBJ1-2|NA
CASSLAPRQGSYYTF
>TRBV5-1|TRBJ2-7|NA
CASSLGGTASYEQYF
>TRBV18|TRBJ1-2|NA
CASSLGTANYGYTF
>TRBV27|TRBJ2-4|NA
CASSFGRGGQGIQYF
>TRBV18|TRBJ2-5|NA
CASSPPSATGSGTQYF
>TRBV7-2|TRBJ1-1|NA
CASSLSGVGTEAFF
>TRBV2|TRBJ1-1|NA
CASSESSLSTEAFF
>TRBV6-5|TRBJ2-3|NA
CASSGAGSDTQYF
>TRBV4-1|TRBJ2-5|NA
CASSQQGVRETQYF
>TRBV21-1|TRBJ1-1|NA
CASSKEVRDTEAFF
>TRBV21-1|TRBJ1-4|NA
CASSNDNKGHYSHWGREKLFF
>TRBV6-5|TRBJ2-7|NA
CASSYSRLGYEQYF
>TRBV7-3|TRBJ2-3|NA
CASSSGGSRTDTQYF
>TRBV9|TRBJ2-3|NA
CASSVGGRGTDTQYF
>TRBV7-8|TRBJ1-1|few
CASSLARSEAFF
>TRBV9|TRBJ2-2|NA
CASSVGLRAVDAGELFF
>TRBV7-8|TRBJ2-3|NA
CASSTRPGLAGGGTDTQYF
>TRBV19|TRBJ2-6|NA
CASSIKGAGANVLTF
>TRBV7-9|TRBJ1-2|NA
CSSSFSGQEGISFYGYTF
>TRBV27|TRBJ2-7|NA
CASSQTGFFYEQYF
>TRBV28|TRBJ1-5|NA
CASTITGTALVQPQHF
>TRBV7-3|TRBJ2-3|NA
CASSLLAGGSTDTQYF
>TRBV5-1|TRBJ1-2|once
CASSLATGNHYGYTF
>TRBV2|TRBJ2-5|NA
CAGRGYETQYF
>TRBV9|TRBJ1-3|once
CASSVEAGGNTIYF